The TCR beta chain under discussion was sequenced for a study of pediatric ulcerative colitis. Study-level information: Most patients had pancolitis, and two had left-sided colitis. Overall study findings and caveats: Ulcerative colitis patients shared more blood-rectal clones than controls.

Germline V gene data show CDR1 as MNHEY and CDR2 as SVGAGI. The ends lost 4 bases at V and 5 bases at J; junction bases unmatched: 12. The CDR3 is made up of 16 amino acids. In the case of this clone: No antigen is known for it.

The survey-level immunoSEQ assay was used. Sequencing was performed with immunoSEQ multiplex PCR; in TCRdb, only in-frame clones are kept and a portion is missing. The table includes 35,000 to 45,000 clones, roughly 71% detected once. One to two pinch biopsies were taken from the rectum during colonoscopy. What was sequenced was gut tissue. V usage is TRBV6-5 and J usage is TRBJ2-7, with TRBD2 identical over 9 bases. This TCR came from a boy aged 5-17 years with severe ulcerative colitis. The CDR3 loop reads CASSLQAGLALHEQYF. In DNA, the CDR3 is TGTGCCAGCAGTTTGCAAGCGGGACTAGCTCTCCACGAGCAGTACTTC.